This paragraph covers one T cell receptor beta chain sequence. Its antigen is currently unknown. Germline loops: CDR1 SGHAT, CDR2 FQNNGV. The CDR3 spans 14 residues. V shed 1 base and J shed 7 bases, with 13 bases lying between them. This sample is part of a study of shared clonotypes between healthy human individuals. Study in general: Donors had three CD4 naive, three CD4 memory, two CD8 naive and one CD8 memory plate apiece. Study results and limitations: Among donors, clonotype sharing was expected to be affected by sequencing depth. The naive CD4 repertoires of several donors were compared, and roughly 5.1% of clonotypes were shared.

Original processing methods: ImmunoSEQ gave junction-only sequences without quality scores, so filtering differed. The protocol was immunoSEQ multiplex PCR, while the TCRdb copy is restricted to in-frame clones and leaves out a portion. Clonal size and the V and J genes are those of that table, whereas D and trimming came from the DNA. The sample contains about 960,000 clones, 70% to 85% of which appear only once. The TCR sequence derives from a man aged 18 to 30 in good health. The chain is built from TRBV11-2 and TRBJ1-1; possibly TRBD1 for D (6 bases). What was sequenced was memory CD4+ T cells sorted from blood. Subset specified: CD45RA-negative fraction. For the CDR3, the DNA is TGTGCCAGCAGCTTAGGACAGGCGCTGTTTGAAGCTTTCTTT. It is translated as CASSLGQALFEAFF.